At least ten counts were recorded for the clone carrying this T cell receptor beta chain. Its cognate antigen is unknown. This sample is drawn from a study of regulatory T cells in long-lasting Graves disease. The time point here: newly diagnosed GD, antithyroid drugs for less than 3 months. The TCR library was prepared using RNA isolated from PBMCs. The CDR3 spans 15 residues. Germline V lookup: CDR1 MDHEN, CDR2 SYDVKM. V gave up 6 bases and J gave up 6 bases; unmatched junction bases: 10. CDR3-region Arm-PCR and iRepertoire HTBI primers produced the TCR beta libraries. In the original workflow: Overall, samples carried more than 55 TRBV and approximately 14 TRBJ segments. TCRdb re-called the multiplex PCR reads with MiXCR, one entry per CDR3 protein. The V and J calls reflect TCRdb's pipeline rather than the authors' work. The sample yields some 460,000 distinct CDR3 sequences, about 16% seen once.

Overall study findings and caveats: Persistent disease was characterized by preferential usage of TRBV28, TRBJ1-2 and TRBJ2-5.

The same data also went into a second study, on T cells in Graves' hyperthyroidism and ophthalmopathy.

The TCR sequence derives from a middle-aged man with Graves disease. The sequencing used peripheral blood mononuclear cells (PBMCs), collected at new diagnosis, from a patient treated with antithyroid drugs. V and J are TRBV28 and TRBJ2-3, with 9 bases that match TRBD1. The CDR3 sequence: CASREETGGPDTQYF. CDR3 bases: TGTGCCAGCAGAGAGGAAACAGGGGGCCCGGATACGCAGTATTTT.